These 7 T cell receptor beta chains originate from one sample sequenced in a study of OX40 agonist ivuxolimab in advanced cancers. To prepare the library, the immunoSEQ multiplex PCR assay was applied. TCRdb provides this immuneACCESS table in a form limited to in-frame rearrangements. Some clones are lacking; in checked studies, under half of them reflect an unresolved V gene, and why the rest are absent is not known. The sample has over 70,000 clones on record, 75% to 90% of them singletons. 0.4% to 0.55% of the sample rests with the top ten. The specimen comprised CD4+ or CD8+ T cells sorted from blood, sampled in a trial of the OX40 agonist ivuxolimab. The source of these receptors is an adult with an advanced solid tumor such as melanoma, head and neck, liver or kidney cancer.

The V and J genes are TRBV19 and TRBJ2-2; no clear D gene. Trimming shortened V by 7 bases and J by 0 bases, and 9 bases separated the two germline ends. CDR1 LNHDA and CDR2 SQIVND come from the germline V gene (reference sequence). There are 14 residues in the CDR3. The CDR3 DNA sequence: TGTGCCAGTAAAGGGCAGGCGAACACCGGGGAGCTGTTTTTT. This gives the protein CASKGQANTGELFF.

The chain links TRBV6-6 to TRBJ2-5, with 9 bases lining up with TRBD2. Germline V gives CDR1 MNHNY, CDR2 SVGAGI (reference sequence). Trimming took 2 bases from V and 4 from J; bases not matched to a gene: 2. The CDR3 is 14 amino acids. Here the CDR3 reads CASSYIAGVETQYF. As DNA, the CDR3 is TGTGCCAGCAGTTACATAGCGGGAGTAGAGACCCAGTACTTC.

Comment on this clone: The same CDR3 arises from other DNA sequences in this sample as well. This rearrangement joins TRBV10-3 to TRBJ2-7; D gene uncertain. V was shortened by 8 bases and J by 4 bases, with 9 bases between the two germline ends. The CDR3 is 11 amino acids. The germline gives CDR1 ENHRY, CDR2 SYGVKD. CDR3 DNA sequence: TGTGCCATCGGGCGTATTTACGAGCAGTACTTC. Translation: CAIGRIYEQYF.

The chain recombines TRBV19 with TRBJ2-1; D is possibly TRBD1 or TRBD2 (5 bases each). The germline V and J ends were trimmed by 3 bases and 13 bases, with 19 bases remaining between them. In germline, CDR1 is LNHDA, CDR2 SQIVND (reference sequence). This CDR3 has 14 amino acids. The CDR3 sequence is CASSMDTSSPVQFF. The CDR3 coding sequence is TGTGCCAGTAGTATGGACACTAGTTCCCCAGTTCAGTTCTTC.

The chain joins TRBV28 to TRBJ2-7; D perhaps matches TRBD2 (5 bases). Trimming left V 3 bases short and J 7 bases short, with 22 bases between. CDR3 length equals 16 residues. CDR1 is MDHEN, CDR2 SYDVKM, per germline. The CDR3: CASSLIGPARGWEQYF. The CDR3 DNA sequence: TGTGCCAGCAGTTTGATAGGGCCAGCAAGAGGGTGGGAGCAGTACTTC.

This clone was seen just once. The gene calls are TRBV5-6 and TRBJ2-5; 12 bases match TRBD2. Germline CDR1 reads SGHDT; CDR2 reads YYEEEE. V trimming: 7 bases; J trimming: 5 bases; junction bases outside the gene matches: 6. The CDR3 consists of 14 residues. This chain's CDR3 is CASALAGGRETQYF. Here the CDR3 DNA reads TGTGCCAGCGCGCTAGCGGGAGGGAGGGAGACCCAGTACTTC.

This clone has just one count. This chain joins TRBV7-3 and TRBJ2-2; possibly TRBD1 for D (7 bases). The CDR3 is made up of 17 amino acids. The germline V and J ends were trimmed by 5 bases and 6 bases, with 22 bases remaining between them. Germline V gives CDR1 SGHTA, CDR2 FQGTGA. DNA for the CDR3: TGTGCCAGCAGCGCGGGACCCAGGGGGTTATTCGCCGGGGAGCTGTTTTTT. Its protein is CASSAGPRGLFAGELFF. Looking up the rest from reference TRBV7-3 and TRBJ2-2 gives the full variable domain: GAGVSQTPSNKVTEKGKYVELRCDPISGHTALYWYRQSLGQGPEFLIYFQGTGAADDSGLPNDRFFAVRPEGSVSTLKIQRTERGDSAVYLCASSAGPRGLFAGELFFGEGSRLTVL.